A single sample is the source of the 2 T cell receptor beta chains below, sequenced in a study of CD8 T cells in Susac syndrome. An amount of RNA that ranged from about 0.45 to 1 ug was reverse transcribed with random hexamers. TCRdb re-called the immunoSEQ multiplex PCR reads with MiXCR, one entry per CDR3 protein. The table has about 80,000 distinct CDR3 sequences, approximately 93% seen once. Sequencing was performed on CD8+ T cells from PBMCs. The source of these receptors is a human donor with Susac syndrome.

The chain employs TRBV20-1 and TRBJ2-7, with D tentatively TRBD2 (7 bases). The CDR3 runs 14 residues. With 4 bases removed from V and 1 base from J, the gap between germline ends came to 14 bases. Germline CDR1 and CDR2: DFQATT and SNEGSKA (reference sequence). The CDR3 sequence: CSANEGGESYEQYF. The CDR3, as DNA: TGCAGTGCTAACGAAGGGGGGGAGTCCTACGAGCAGTACTTC.

The chain carries TRBV3-1 and TRBJ2-5; 8 bases agree with TRBD2. CDR3 length: 17 residues. Germline assignment: CDR1 LGHDT and CDR2 YNNKEL (reference sequence). Trimming at V came to 4 bases and at J to 1 base, leaving 11 bases not matched to a gene. CDR3 amino acids: CASSREALAEIQETQYF. The CDR3 bases are TGTGCCAGCAGCCGGGAGGCACTAGCGGAAATCCAAGAGACCCAGTACTTC.